These 2 T cell receptor beta chains were all obtained from the same sample, sequenced in a study of regulatory T cells in long-lasting Graves disease. Libraries of TCR beta came from iRepertoire HTBI primers plus Arm-PCR of CDR3 regions. MiXCR was run by TCRdb on the multiplex PCR reads, yielding one entry per CDR3 protein. The table records 300,000 to 350,000 distinct CDR3 sequences, around 20% of them present only once. Noted time point: persistent/refractory GD, antithyroid drugs over 5 years with positive TRAb. PBMC-extracted RNA yielded the TCR library. Sequenced here: peripheral blood mononuclear cells (PBMCs), sampled when the disease was refractory, from a patient treated with antithyroid drugs. These TCRs come from a female donor with Graves disease.

This chain links TRBV20-1 with TRBJ2-7, with 8 bases that match TRBD2. The V gene's germline CDR1 is DFQATT and CDR2 SNEGSKA (reference sequence). CDR3 length: 14 residues. V gave up 1 base and J gave up 2 bases; unmatched junction bases: 4. CDR3 amino acids: CSARGLAGAYEQYF. In nucleotides, the CDR3 is TGCAGTGCTAGAGGGCTAGCGGGCGCCTACGAGCAGTACTTC.

As for this clonotype: A much larger clone lies a single base off, so this may be a read error. The chain joins TRBV3-1 to TRBJ1-4; D perhaps matches TRBD1 (6 bases). The CDR3 is 14 residues long. The germline gives CDR1 LGHDT, CDR2 YNNKEL (reference sequence). CDR3 protein: CASSPRTVNEKLSF. DNA of the CDR3: TGTGCCAGCAGCCCCAGGACAGTGAATGAAAAACTGTCTTTT.